One and the same sample provided the 6 T cell receptor beta chains below, sequenced in a study of vaccination effects on CD4 cells after COVID-19 (dated by TCRdb to 2022 to 2024). The library relied on the immunoSEQ multiplex PCR assay. Drawn from immuneACCESS, this table holds only the in-frame rearrangements with V and J called that TCRdb kept. Clones are partly lost; checked studies trace under half to an unresolved V gene and leave the rest unexplained. Present in this sample are tens of thousands of clones, just under 75% of which were seen just once. Roughly 2% of the sample is taken by the ten largest. Their target antigens are unknown. After around eleven days of culture, CD4+ T cells were isolated with the EasySep CD4+ T cell isolation kit. Participants received two doses of either the BNT162b2 or the mRNA-1273 mRNA SARS-CoV-2 vaccine. Source: CD4+ T cells from PBMCs cultured without peptide, taken after COVID-19 vaccination. Receptor source: a human donor who received a COVID-19 vaccine.

This rearrangement joins TRBV18 to TRBJ2-7, with D possibly being TRBD1 (5 bases). V dropped 3 bases and J dropped 7 bases, with 10 bases sitting between them. The CDR3 length is 12 residues. Germline CDR1 reads KGHSH; CDR2 reads LQKENI. The CDR3 protein is CASSPTGQEQYV. In nucleotides, the CDR3 is TGTGCCAGCTCACCTACCGGACAAGAGCAGTACGTC.

This clone has more than one count but fewer than ten. V usage is TRBV5-4 and J usage is TRBJ1-2, with TRBD1 as a possible D gene (5 bases). Germline V lookup: CDR1 SGHNT, CDR2 YYREEE (reference sequence). The CDR3 contains 14 residues. V lost 1 base and J lost 8, with 15 bases in between. CDR3: CASSLRGAIRGYTF. As DNA, the CDR3 is TGTGCCAGCAGCTTGAGGGGCGCGATTAGGGGCTACACCTTC.

This rearrangement joins TRBV5-1 to TRBJ2-1; a possible D gene is TRBD2 (7 bases). This CDR3 has 16 residues. Germline V lookup: CDR1 SGHRS, CDR2 YFSETQ. Trimming pared 4 bases from V and 5 bases from J, leaving 19 bases between. This CDR3 reads CASSLGDYQGNNEQFF. DNA for the CDR3: TGCGCCAGCAGCCTCGGGGACTACCAGGGGAACAATGAGCAGTTCTTC. Full variable domain (remainder filled in from reference TRBV5-1 and TRBJ2-1): KAGVTQTPRYLIKTRGQQVTLSCSPISGHRSVSWYQQTPGQGLQFLFEYFSETQRNKGNFPGRFSGRQFSNSRSEMNVSTLELGDSALYLCASSLGDYQGNNEQFFGPGTRLTVL.

The chain combines TRBV10-3 with TRBJ1-6, with D maybe TRBD1 (6 bases). The germline CDR1 and CDR2 sequences are ENHRY and SYGVKD. This CDR3 contains 14 residues. The ends were cut back, 3 bases at V and 7 bases at J, with 10 bases in the middle. The CDR3 DNA reads as TGTGCCATCAGTGACAGGGGTGACAATTCACCCCTCCACTTT. Its protein product is CAISDRGDNSPLHF.

This chain uses TRBV11-3 with TRBJ2-1; 9 positions match TRBD1. The germline CDR1 and CDR2 sequences are SGHNT and YENEEA. V lost 3 bases and J lost 7; bases outside the gene matches: 4. There are 14 residues in the CDR3. In DNA form, the CDR3 reads TGTGCCAGCAGCTTCAGGGACAGGGATAATGAGCAGTTCTTC. Translated: CASSFRDRDNEQFF.

The chain joins TRBV13 to TRBJ2-3; a weak D match, TRBD1 (5 bases). Germline V gene sequence: CDR1 PRHDT, CDR2 FYEKMQ (reference sequence). The length of the CDR3 is 16 residues. V was shortened by 3 bases and J by 1 base, with 14 bases between the two germline ends. The CDR3 loop reads CASSLPFRDRTDTQYF. Here the CDR3 DNA reads TGTGCCAGCAGCTTGCCATTCAGGGATCGCACAGATACGCAGTATTTT.